Following are 21 T cell receptor beta chains from one sample sequenced in a study of beta chain features in type 1 diabetes. The antigens of these receptors remain unknown. General study points: There was a moderate but significant shortening of TCRB CDR3s in all four CD4+ subsets of Type 1 diabetes patients.

What was sequenced were expressed TCRB transcripts, since all of the isolated RNA had been reverse transcribed. Assay: immunoSEQ multiplex PCR; the TCRdb copy retains only in-frame clones and omits some. The sample has 640,000 or so clones; about an eighth are singletons. The sample consisted of naive CD4+ T cells from blood. Receptors were obtained from a young man with type 1 diabetes.

The chain links TRBV7-2 to TRBJ1-2, with 7 bases aligning to TRBD1. Germline V gene data show CDR1 as SGHTA and CDR2 as FQGNSA. This CDR3 has 12 amino acids. V gave up 2 bases and J gave up 12 bases; unmatched junction bases: 6. Here the CDR3 reads CASSLYAGTDTF. Here the CDR3 DNA reads TGTGCCAGCAGCTTATACGCAGGGACAGACACCTTC.

The genes are TRBV19 and TRBJ2-7; TRBD1 aligns across 7 bases. Trimming took 5 bases from V and 0 from J; bases not matched to a gene: 10. Germline-derived CDR1 and CDR2 are LNHDA and SQIVND (reference sequence). The CDR3 has 16 residues. The DNA of the CDR3 is TGTGCCAGTAGTGCAAGGACGGGACAGAGCTCCTACGAGCAGTACTTC. It yields the protein CASSARTGQSSYEQYF.

This clone appeared a few times. This chain connects TRBV19 to TRBJ2-7; either TRBD1 or TRBD2 may supply D (5 bases each). Deletions cut 1 base from V and 5 bases from J, with 6 bases between. Germline lookup yields CDR1 LNHDA and CDR2 SQIVND (reference sequence). The CDR3 consists of 12 residues. The CDR3 region is CASSIGGNEQYF. CDR3 bases: TGTGCCAGTAGTATAGGGGGGAACGAGCAGTACTTC.

This chain connects TRBV5-8 to TRBJ1-6; D is perhaps TRBD1 (6 bases). CDR1 and CDR2 from the germline V gene are SGHTS and YDEGEE. The CDR3 loop spans 17 amino acids. V lost 2 bases, J lost 8 bases, and 20 bases lay in between. Written as DNA, the CDR3 is TGTGCCAGCAGCTTCTCCGACAGGCCGGCCGACCATTCACCCCTCCACTTT. Protein product: CASSFSDRPADHSPLHF.

The rearrangement uses TRBV7-9 and TRBJ1-2; D not resolved. The germline CDR1 and CDR2 sequences are SEHNR and FQNEAQ (reference sequence). The ends were cut back, 4 bases at V and 4 bases at J, with 7 bases in the middle. The CDR3 is made up of 12 amino acids. The CDR3 region has the DNA TGTGCCAGCAGCTCAGGTTCCTATGGCTACACCTTC. Translated: CASSSGSYGYTF. Full variable domain (remainder filled in from reference TRBV7-9 and TRBJ1-2): DTGVSQNPRHKITKRGQNVTFRCDPISEHNRLYWYRQTLGQGPEFLTYFQNEAQLEKSRLLSDRFSAERPKGSFSTLEIQRTEQGDSAMYLCASSSGSYGYTFGSGTRLTVV.

The genes are TRBV4-1 and TRBJ2-7, with TRBD1 matching 10 bases. Germline V CDR1 and CDR2: MGHRA, YSYEKL. Losses at the gene ends were 4 bases for V and 1 base for J; bases not matched to a gene: 1. This CDR3 is built from 14 residues. The CDR3 sequence: CASSRTGGSYEQYF. As DNA, the CDR3 is TGCGCCAGCAGCCGGACAGGGGGTTCCTACGAGCAGTACTTC.

This clone was counted a few times. V usage is TRBV2 and J usage is TRBJ2-3; tentative D call: TRBD2 (6 bases). The CDR3 sequence is 16 residues long. Looked up from germline, CDR1 is SNHLY and CDR2 is FYNNEI. The ends were cut back, 1 base at V and 5 bases at J, with 16 bases in the middle. This CDR3 is CASSEGRDPFIDTQYF. The CDR3 DNA is TGTGCCAGCAGTGAAGGGAGGGACCCATTTATAGATACGCAGTATTTT.

V and J are TRBV5-6 and TRBJ1-6, with TRBD1 as a possible D gene (5 bases). Germline V gene sequence: CDR1 SGHDT, CDR2 YYEEEE. The V and J ends lost 0 bases and 9 bases respectively, with 10 bases between them. The CDR3 is 14 amino acids. CDR3 sequence: CASSLGQLPSPLHF. CDR3 DNA sequence: TGTGCCAGCAGCTTGGGACAGCTTCCTTCACCCCTCCACTTT.

V gene TRBV18 combines with J gene TRBJ1-1; D is unresolved. Germline CDR1 is KGHSH and CDR2 is LQKENI. Trimming shortened V by 2 bases and J by 0 bases, and 13 bases separated the two germline ends. The CDR3 runs 16 residues. CDR3: CASSPEVSLMNTEAFF. Here the CDR3 DNA reads TGTGCCAGCTCACCAGAAGTCAGTTTAATGAACACTGAAGCTTTCTTT.

Turning to this clone: Other nucleotide sequences from this sample produce the same CDR3. The chain uses TRBV7-9 and TRBJ1-5; 7 bases line up with TRBD1. The length of the CDR3 is 14 residues. CDR1 SEHNR and CDR2 FQNEAQ come from the germline V gene (reference sequence). V shed 5 bases and J 2 bases; nucleotides not matched to a gene: 3. Here the CDR3 reads CASSPGQGNQPQHF. Here the CDR3 DNA reads TGTGCCAGCAGCCCAGGACAGGGCAATCAGCCCCAGCATTTT.

This clone was seen only a few times. The same CDR3 also results from other DNA sequences found in this sample. The chain combines TRBV30 with TRBJ1-5; a possible D gene is TRBD1 (5 bases). V was trimmed by 3 bases and J by 5 bases, leaving 11 bases between them. The germline CDR1 and CDR2 sequences are GTSNPN and SVGIG (reference sequence). This CDR3 is built from 13 residues. The CDR3 sequence: CAWSAQGDQPQHF. The CDR3 bases are TGTGCCTGGAGCGCTCAGGGCGATCAGCCCCAGCATTTT.

This clone has just a few counts. This chain connects TRBV6-4 to TRBJ1-1; TRBD1 is a possible D gene (5 bases). Between the trimmed V and J ends, which lost 3 bases and 1 base, there was a span of 6 bases. In germline, CDR1 is MRHNA, CDR2 SNTAGT. The CDR3 spans 13 residues. The CDR3 region is CASSDQGNTEAFF. The CDR3 bases are TGTGCCAGCAGTGATCAGGGGAACACTGAAGCTTTCTTT.

This clone was seen more than once but under ten times. Additional DNA sequences in this sample encode the identical CDR3. V and J are TRBV29-1 and TRBJ2-1; the D gene is possibly TRBD1 (5 bases). Trimming left V 2 bases short and J 3 bases short, with 11 bases between. The CDR3 runs 14 residues. CDR1 and CDR2 (germline): SQVTM, ANQGSEA. The CDR3 nucleotides read TGCAGCGTTGAATCAGGGTTTAGCTACAATGAGCAGTTCTTC. This sequence encodes CSVESGFSYNEQFF.

The CDR3 region has the DNA TGTGCCTTTCTCAGGTTTATGAACACTGAAGCTTTCTTT. It translates to CAFLRFMNTEAFF. This rearrangement joins TRBV30 to TRBJ1-1, with unresolved D. Between the trimmed V and J ends, which lost 7 bases and 0 bases, there was a span of 12 bases. The CDR3 totals 13 residues. Germline V gene sequence: CDR1 GTSNPN, CDR2 SVGIG (reference sequence).

In this sample, this clone turned up a few times. V gene TRBV29-1 combines with J gene TRBJ2-2, with a tentative D call TRBD2 (6 bases). V was cut by 7 bases and J by 3 bases, with 15 bases left in between. This CDR3 spans 14 amino acids. The V gene's germline CDR1 is SQVTM and CDR2 ANQGSEA. CDR3 nucleotides: TGCAGCGGCCGCCCCTGGGGGGACACCGGGGAGCTGTTTTTT. Its protein product is CSGRPWGDTGELFF.

The chain uses TRBV19 and TRBJ2-7; D possibly corresponds to TRBD1 (6 bases). The V gene's germline CDR1 is LNHDA and CDR2 SQIVND (reference sequence). The CDR3 covers 15 residues. The V and J ends lost 4 bases and 4 bases respectively, with 17 bases between them. The CDR3, as DNA: TGTGCCAGTAGTACCCATTACCAGGGGACGTACGAGCAGTACTTC. It codes for CASSTHYQGTYEQYF. Filled out from reference TRBV19 and TRBJ2-7, the complete variable domain reads DGGITQSPKYLFRKEGQNVTLSCEQNLNHDAMYWYRQDPGQGLRLIYYSQIVNDFQKGDIAEGYSVSREKKESFPLTVTSAQKNPTAFYLCASSTHYQGTYEQYFGPGTRLTVT.

This clone was observed a few times. The gene calls are TRBV5-4 and TRBJ1-2; D gene uncertain. With 0 bases removed from V and 4 bases from J, the gap between germline ends came to 10 bases. Germline CDR1 and CDR2: SGHNT and YYREEE (reference sequence). The CDR3 length is 14 residues. The CDR3 DNA follows: TGTGCCAGCAGCTTGGATACAAATAGCTATGGCTACACCTTC. Residues: CASSLDTNSYGYTF.

The CDR3 reads CAWRGQLNSPLHF. The CDR3 DNA reads TGTGCCTGGAGGGGGCAGTTAAATTCACCCCTCCACTTT. The chain uses TRBV30 and TRBJ1-6, with D perhaps matching TRBD1 (5 bases). Trimming took 3 bases from V and 7 from J, leaving 10 bases between them. This CDR3 comprises 13 residues. The germline gives CDR1 GTSNPN, CDR2 SVGIG (reference sequence).

The CDR3 loop is CASSPRQGQGNTIYF. The CDR3 coding sequence is TGTGCCAGCAGCCCGAGGCAGGGGCAAGGAAACACCATATATTTT. V usage is TRBV14 and J usage is TRBJ1-3, with a weak D call TRBD1 (6 bases). The length of the CDR3 is 15 residues. Germline values: CDR1 SGHDN, CDR2 FVKESK. V was shortened by 4 bases and J by 4 bases, with 14 bases between the two germline ends.

The chain has TRBV2 and TRBJ2-1; D might be TRBD1 (6 bases). The V gene lost 7 bases and the J gene lost 4 bases, with 11 bases spanning the gap. CDR3 length equals 13 residues. The germline gives CDR1 SNHLY, CDR2 FYNNEI. CDR3 nucleotides: TGTGCCAGCATAGGGACACAATACAATGAGCAGTTCTTC. Amino acids: CASIGTQYNEQFF.

This clone was seen a handful of times. V is TRBV2 and J is TRBJ1-1, with 8 bases that match TRBD1. The CDR3 spans 16 residues. V shed 8 bases and J 0 bases; nucleotides not matched to a gene: 11. The germline V gene encodes CDR1 SNHLY and CDR2 FYNNEI. The CDR3 bases are TGTGCCAGCGGAAAGGCAGGGGGCTATTTGAACACTGAAGCTTTCTTT. It is translated as CASGKAGGYLNTEAFF.